This T cell receptor (beta chain) was retrieved from a study of T cells in Graves' hyperthyroidism and ophthalmopathy. Amplification of TCR beta CDR3 regions was performed using RNA transcripts as template. When the TCR CDR3 underwent first-round RT-PCR, the HTBI primer set was used. MiXCR was run by TCRdb on the multiplex PCR reads, yielding one entry per CDR3 protein. The repertoire holds fewer than 450,000 distinct CDR3 sequences, about 15% seen once, with around a third in the top ten. This clonotype has ten or more counts. The sequencing sample was made of blood. This sequence originates from a woman in her 30s with Graves' hyperthyroidism that later progressed to Graves' ophthalmopathy.

The CDR3 region has the DNA TGTGCCACCACCCGGAGCGAAGGCGAGCAGTACTTC. As protein: CATTRSEGEQYF. The rearrangement uses TRBV6-1 and TRBJ2-7; unclear D gene. The CDR3 extends over 12 amino acids. CDR1 is MNHNS, CDR2 SASEGT, per germline. Trimming shortened V by 10 bases and J by 6 bases, and 16 bases separated the two germline ends.